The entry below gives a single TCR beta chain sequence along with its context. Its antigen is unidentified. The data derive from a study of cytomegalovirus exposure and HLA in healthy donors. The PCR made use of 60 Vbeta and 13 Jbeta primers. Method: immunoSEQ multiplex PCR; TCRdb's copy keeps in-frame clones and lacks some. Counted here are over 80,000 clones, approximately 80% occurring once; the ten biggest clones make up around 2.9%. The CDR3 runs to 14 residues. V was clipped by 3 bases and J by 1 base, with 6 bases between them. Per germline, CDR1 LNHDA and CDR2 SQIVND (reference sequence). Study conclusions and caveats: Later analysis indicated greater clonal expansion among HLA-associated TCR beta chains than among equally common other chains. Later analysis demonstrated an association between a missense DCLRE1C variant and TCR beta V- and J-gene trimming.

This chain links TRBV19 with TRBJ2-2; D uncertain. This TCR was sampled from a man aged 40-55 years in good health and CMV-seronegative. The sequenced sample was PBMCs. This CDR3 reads CASSILQNTGELFF. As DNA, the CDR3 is TGTGCCAGTAGTATTTTACAGAACACCGGGGAGCTGTTTTTT.